The entry below describes one T cell receptor (beta chain). The antigen is unknown. Generated by immunoSEQ multiplex PCR, the TCRdb table keeps only in-frame clones and is missing some. The table includes about 150,000 clones, roughly 90% detected once. This record comes from a study of T cell responses to AZD1222 COVID-19 vaccine. Findings and caveats of the study: Nearly half of the spike-specific TCRs reportedly recognize variant regions that carry no mutations. When two AZD1222 doses had been given, Spike-specific TCR breadth and depth rose. Donors, mostly white British, included more females; clonal diversity was possibly underestimated. Baseline testing showed seropositivity in only six AZD1222 recipients.

Germline assignment: CDR1 MDHEN and CDR2 SYDVKM. The CDR3 totals 15 residues. J was trimmed by 7 bases and V by 5 bases; bases with no gene match: 12. The genes are TRBV28 and TRBJ1-2; TRBD1 agrees at 8 bases. This specimen consisted of peripheral blood, obtained 28 days after the second AZD1222 dose. This clonotype was sampled from an adult who received the AZD1222 COVID-19 vaccine. The CDR3 DNA reads TGTGCCAGCAGTATCCTCGGACAGGGTATGGGTGGCTACACCTTC. Translating gives CASSILGQGMGGYTF.